The sequence of this TCR beta chain was determined in a study of graft-versus-host responses after intestinal transplantation. On the study more broadly: Each transplant was multivisceral, liver-intestinal, or isolated intestinal. Among the recipients, all got anti-thymocyte globulin induction and then tacrolimus and steroids for roughly three years.

A remark on this clone: Its antigen is not identified.

Study-wide results and caveats: The recipient marrow held GvH clones, and some of them showed up first in ileum or blood. Allografts carried high graft-versus-host to host-versus-graft clonal ratios in patients having graft-donor T cell macrochimerism.

The repertoire was sequenced with immunoSEQ multiplex PCR; TCRdb's copy has only in-frame clones and lacks some. The data contain about 29,000 clones, 87% of them singletons. The CDR3 spans 15 residues. CDR1 is SGHNT and CDR2 is YYREEE in the germline V gene (reference sequence). V shed 5 bases, J shed 2 bases, and the junction held 7 bases outside the gene matches. The rearrangement uses TRBV5-4 and TRBJ2-1; 7 bases map to TRBD2. Sequenced material: PBMCs, taken 450 to 460 days after intestinal transplantation. This sequence was found in a human patient who received an intestinal transplant, so some T cells may come from the graft donor. CDR3 sequence (DNA): TGTGCCAGCAGTGGACTAAGCGGGACCTACAATGAGCAGTTCTTC. Translation gives CASSGLSGTYNEQFF.